These 26 T cell receptor beta chains share one sample of origin, sequenced in a study of control samples from healthy donors and cancer patients. Data came from immunoSEQ multiplex PCR; TCRdb stores just in-frame clones and leaves some out. This sample has some 3,000 clones, with about 83% found just once. Sequencing was carried out using formalin-fixed, paraffin-embedded tissue. The receptors shown here come from a male donor with melanoma.

With regard to this clone: This may be a read error, as it is one base from a much larger clone. This rearrangement joins TRBV9 to TRBJ1-5; D uncertain. Germline CDR1 is SGDLS and CDR2 is YYNGEE. The CDR3 covers 15 residues. V shed 5 bases and J shed 0 bases, with 12 bases lying between them. The chain's CDR3 is CASSREQYSNQPQHF. CDR3 nucleotides: TGTGCCAGCAGTAGAGAACAATATAGCAATCAGCCCCAGCATTTT.

J is TRBJ2-7 and V is TRBV18; TRBD1 matches 9 bases. The V and J ends lost 2 bases and 1 base, in that order; junction bases with no gene match: 12. Germline V lookup: CDR1 KGHSH, CDR2 LQKENI. The CDR3 is made up of 18 amino acids. CDR3 residues: CASSPVRVSGTGSYEQYF. CDR3 DNA: TGTGCCAGCTCACCAGTGAGGGTTAGTGGGACAGGGTCCTACGAGCAGTACTTC.

The chain carries TRBV3-1 (or the pseudogene TRBV3-2) and TRBJ1-5; unclear D gene. The CDR3 totals 15 residues. Germline lookup yields CDR1 LGHDT and CDR2 YNNKEL (reference sequence). The V gene lost 1 base and the J gene lost 2 bases, with 9 bases spanning the gap. CDR3 region: CASSQGASGNQPQHF. CDR3 DNA sequence: TGTGCCAGCAGCCAAGGAGCGTCCGGCAATCAGCCCCAGCATTTT.

The V call is TRBV5-8, the J call TRBJ2-5; D unresolved. Per germline, CDR1 SGHTS and CDR2 YDEGEE. The CDR3 has 14 residues. Trimming stripped 3 bases from V and 1 base from J, with 10 bases between. The CDR3 nucleotides are TGTGCCAGCAGCTCCAGTATATCCCAAGAGACCCAGTACTTC. Protein: CASSSSISQETQYF. Based on the CDR3 plus reference TRBV5-8 and TRBJ2-5, the full variable domain is EAGVTQSPTHLIKTRGQQATLRCSPISGHTSVYWYQQALGLGLQFLLWYDEGEERNRGNFPPRFSGRQFPNYSSELNVNALELEDSALYLCASSSSISQETQYFGPGTRLLVL.

The chain joins TRBV6-5 to TRBJ2-1; D perhaps matches TRBD2 (6 bases). The V and J ends lost 2 bases and 9 bases respectively, with 14 bases between them. This CDR3 is 14 amino acids long. Germline values: CDR1 MNHEY, CDR2 SVGAGI. The DNA for the CDR3 is TGTGCCAGCAGTTACGGAGGGTCGGGTGGTGAGCAGTTCTTC. Amino acid sequence: CASSYGGSGGEQFF.

The V call is TRBV27, the J call TRBJ2-2; the D gene is possibly TRBD1 (5 bases). The V end was cut by 7 bases, the J end by 7 bases, with 16 bases between. The CDR3 sequence is 14 residues long. Germline V gene sequence: CDR1 MNHEY, CDR2 SMNVEV (reference sequence). CDR3 in amino acids: CASNLFSGFGELFF. In DNA, the CDR3 is TGTGCCAGCAACCTATTCTCAGGGTTCGGGGAGCTGTTTTTT.

The V call is TRBV10-1, the J call TRBJ2-6; tentative D call: TRBD1 (6 bases). The V gene's germline CDR1 is WNHNN and CDR2 SYGVQD (reference sequence). Deletions cut 3 bases from V and 4 bases from J, with 19 bases between. The CDR3 extends over 18 amino acids. The CDR3 reads CASSDPPGVSEGANVLTF. As DNA, the CDR3 is TGCGCCAGCAGTGATCCTCCAGGGGTGTCGGAAGGGGCCAACGTCCTGACTTTC.

This chain links TRBV11-3 with TRBJ2-3; no definite D call. This CDR3 contains 14 residues. Trimming removed 1 base at V and 5 bases at J, with 10 bases between. Germline CDR1 is SGHNT and CDR2 is YENEEA. The DNA of the CDR3 is TGTGCCAGCAGCTTAGGCAGCTCGCGAGATACGCAGTATTTT. Protein product: CASSLGSSRDTQYF.

A word on this clone: The sample has other DNA sequences that encode this CDR3 too. The chain uses TRBV4-1 and TRBJ2-7, with TRBD1 matching over 11 bases. This CDR3 region has 14 residues. V shed 2 bases and J 7 bases; nucleotides not matched to a gene: 4. Germline CDR1 reads MGHRA; CDR2 reads YSYEKL. CDR3 sequence reads: CASSQSGQGGEQYF. Here the CDR3 DNA reads TGCGCCAGCAGCCAATCGGGACAGGGGGGGGAGCAGTACTTC.

The CDR3 reads CASSQAGLAGGSGEQFF. In nucleotides, the CDR3 is TGCGCCAGCAGCCAAGCGGGACTAGCGGGAGGTTCGGGTGAGCAGTTCTTC. The chain couples TRBV4-3 to TRBJ2-1; 15 bases are a match to TRBD2. The CDR3 sequence is 17 residues long. V shed 1 base and J 9 bases; nucleotides not matched to a gene: 7. In germline, CDR1 is LGHNA, CDR2 YSLEER.

This chain joins TRBV5-1 and TRBJ2-1; possibly TRBD2 for D (6 bases). Germline CDR1 reads SGHRS; CDR2 reads YFSETQ. This CDR3 is built from 15 residues. The V end lost 0 bases, the J end lost 4 bases, and 11 bases lay between the germline ends. This CDR3 reads CASSLGLAQYNEQFF. CDR3 in DNA: TGCGCCAGCAGCTTGGGTCTAGCGCAGTACAATGAGCAGTTCTTC.

Within the sample, this clone is large. The chain combines TRBV30 with TRBJ1-1, with TRBD1 as a possible D gene (6 bases). The CDR3 loop spans 13 amino acids. Trimming removed 2 bases at V and 7 bases at J, with 14 bases between. Germline CDR1 is GTSNPN and CDR2 is SVGIG (reference sequence). The CDR3 is CAWSKTGILEAFF. CDR3 nucleotides: TGTGCCTGGAGTAAGACAGGTATACTTGAAGCTTTCTTT.

On this clone: One base away lies a much larger clone, so this may be a sequencing read error. This sample also contains other DNA sequences that code for the same CDR3. The chain couples TRBV25-1 to TRBJ2-3; D unresolved. Germline V CDR1 and CDR2: MGHDK, SYGVNS. CDR3 length equals 12 residues. As DNA, the CDR3 is TGTGCTAGCATGGGGTCCGGAGATACGCAGTATTTT. This encodes CASMGSGDTQYF.

The chain uses TRBV18 and TRBJ2-4, with 7 bases identical to TRBD2. V lost 2 bases to trimming and J lost 4 bases; unmatched junction nucleotides: 11. The germline V gene has CDR1 KGHSH and CDR2 LQKENI. The CDR3 spans 17 residues. CDR3 sequence: CASSPTPPTAGKNIQYF. Written as DNA, the CDR3 is TGTGCCAGCTCACCAACTCCACCGACAGCGGGGAAAAACATTCAGTACTTC.

The rearrangement uses TRBV7-3 and TRBJ2-3; D uncertain. Germline CDR1 reads SGHTA; CDR2 reads FQGTGA. This CDR3 region has 14 residues. The V end was cut by 2 bases, the J end by 4 bases, with 10 bases between. CDR3: CASSLRSPPDTQYF. For the CDR3, the DNA is TGTGCCAGCAGCTTACGCTCCCCCCCAGATACGCAGTATTTT.

This clone was seen once. The chain joins TRBV7-2 to TRBJ1-5; 8 bases are a match to TRBD1. Germline V CDR1 and CDR2: SGHTA, FQGNSA. Germline trimming cut 5 bases from V and 5 bases from J; bases unmatched to any gene: 8. The CDR3 spans 15 residues. CDR3 sequence reads: CASSGRTGTDQPQHF. CDR3 sequence (DNA): TGTGCCAGCAGCGGGCGGACAGGGACCGATCAGCCCCAGCATTTT.

This chain uses TRBV19 with TRBJ2-1, with 12 bases aligning to TRBD2. CDR1 LNHDA and CDR2 SQIVND come from the germline V gene (reference sequence). This CDR3 is built from 17 residues. V lost 5 bases to trimming and J lost 9 bases; unmatched junction nucleotides: 14. The CDR3 nucleotides read TGTGCCAGTAGTCGACTAGCGGGAGTCAGTAGTGGTAGTGAGCAGTTCTTC. It codes for CASSRLAGVSSGSEQFF.

V gene TRBV29-1 combines with J gene TRBJ2-2, with 10 bases fitting TRBD2. The length of the CDR3 is 13 residues. The V segment lost 6 bases and the J segment 5 bases; nucleotides outside the gene matches: 3. CDR1 and CDR2 (germline): SQVTM, ANQGSEA. CDR3 amino acids: CSVETSGTGELFF. CDR3 sequence (DNA): TGCAGCGTCGAGACTAGCGGGACCGGGGAGCTGTTTTTT.

The rearrangement joins TRBV7-2 to TRBJ1-6; the match to TRBD1 covers 9 bases. The germline V gene encodes CDR1 SGHTA and CDR2 FQGNSA. The length of the CDR3 is 15 residues. Trimming cost V 4 bases and J 10 bases; bases outside gene matches: 8. CDR3 sequence: CASSSVGTGYSPLHF. CDR3 sequence (DNA): TGTGCCAGCAGCTCTGTGGGGACAGGGTACTCACCCCTCCACTTT.

CDR3 nucleotide sequence: TGTGCCAGCCTAGGTCCAGGGGGTGGCTACACCTTC. Protein sequence: CASLGPGGGYTF. The chain uses TRBV27 and TRBJ1-2, with 7 bases fitting TRBD1. The junction had 7 bases not matched to a gene; V was cut back by 8 bases and J by 7 bases. CDR1 and CDR2 (germline): MNHEY, SMNVEV (reference sequence). The length of the CDR3 is 12 residues.

J is TRBJ1-1 and V is TRBV6-2 or TRBV6-3; the D gene is possibly TRBD1 (6 bases). This CDR3 is built from 14 residues. The V gene lost 6 bases and the J gene lost 6 bases, with 17 bases spanning the gap. Germline V gene data show CDR1 as MNHEY and CDR2 as SVGEGT. CDR3 sequence reads: CASSPSGGAPEAFF. The CDR3 DNA reads as TGTGCCAGCAGCCCCTCCGGGGGGGCTCCTGAAGCTTTCTTT.

This clone came up a few times. V and J are TRBV4-2 and TRBJ1-2; TRBD1 aligns across 10 bases. After removal of 1 base from V and 2 bases from J, the junction contained 10 bases not matched to a gene. The germline gives CDR1 LGHNA, CDR2 YNFKEQ. The length of the CDR3 is 18 residues. CDR3 amino acids: CASSQGPGTGDKNYGYTF. CDR3 DNA: TGTGCCAGCAGCCAAGGTCCGGGGACAGGGGATAAAAACTATGGCTACACCTTC.

This chain links TRBV27 with TRBJ2-1; TRBD2 matches 7 bases. Germline V gives CDR1 MNHEY, CDR2 SMNVEV (reference sequence). Losses at the gene ends were 8 bases for V and 8 bases for J; bases not matched to a gene: 15. The CDR3 contains 15 residues. The CDR3 DNA sequence: TGTGCCAGCTCCCCGGAGCTAGCGGAGTCCCATGAGCAGTTCTTC. Protein sequence: CASSPELAESHEQFF.

V usage is TRBV20-1 and J usage is TRBJ1-1; D is unclear. The CDR3 totals 11 residues. V lost 0 bases, J lost 8 bases, and 7 bases lay in between. Germline V CDR1 and CDR2: DFQATT, SNEGSKA (reference sequence). The CDR3 DNA reads TGCAGTGCTAGAGATGCGCCGGAAGCTTTCTTT. This encodes CSARDAPEAFF.

This rearrangement joins TRBV3-1 (or the pseudogene TRBV3-2) to TRBJ2-7; D is unresolved. Germline-derived CDR1 and CDR2 are LGHDT and YNNKEL (reference sequence). CDR3 size: 13 residues. V was pared by 0 bases and J by 4 bases, with 7 bases between. This CDR3 is CASSQDGFYEQYF. The CDR3, as DNA: TGTGCCAGCAGCCAAGATGGCTTTTACGAGCAGTACTTC.

The CDR3 region has the DNA TGTGCCAGCAGACGAGGGACCGACAGTTCGGATAGCACCATATATTTT. Translating gives CASRRGTDSSDSTIYF. The V and J genes are TRBV6-4 and TRBJ1-3; tentatively, D is TRBD1 (5 bases). V was pared by 6 bases and J by 9 bases, with 24 bases between. CDR1 MRHNA and CDR2 SNTAGT come from the germline V gene. CDR3 size: 16 residues.